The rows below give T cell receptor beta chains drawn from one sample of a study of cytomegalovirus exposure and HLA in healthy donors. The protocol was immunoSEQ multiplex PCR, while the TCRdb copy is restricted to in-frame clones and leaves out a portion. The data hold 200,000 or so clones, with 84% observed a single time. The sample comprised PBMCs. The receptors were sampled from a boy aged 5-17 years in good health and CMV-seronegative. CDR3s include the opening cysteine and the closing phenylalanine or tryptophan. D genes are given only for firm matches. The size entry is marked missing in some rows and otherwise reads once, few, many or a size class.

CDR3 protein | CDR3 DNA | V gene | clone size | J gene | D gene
CATLQGSYEQYF | TGTGCCACCTTACAGGGGTCCTACGAGCAGTACTTC | TRBV10-3 | - | TRBJ2-7 | TRBD1
CASSPTVSYEQYF | TGTGCCAGCTCACCAACAGTCTCCTACGAGCAGTACTTC | TRBV18 | - | TRBJ2-7 | -
CAWSELLNRGHGELFF | TGTGCCTGGAGTGAACTTCTTAATAGGGGACACGGGGAGCTGTTTTTT | TRBV30 | - | TRBJ2-2 | -
CASSLGWGQVAQYF | TGTGCCAGCAGCTTAGGTTGGGGGCAGGTGGCGCAGTACTTC | TRBV7-2 | - | TRBJ2-7 | -
CASRRAYEQYF | TGTGCCAGCCGCAGGGCCTACGAGCAGTACTTC | TRBV6-5 | - | TRBJ2-7 | -
CASSATTGLGYEKLFF | TGTGCCAGCAGTGCAACAACCGGACTTGGGTATGAAAAACTGTTTTTT | TRBV25-1 | - | TRBJ1-4 | -
CAWSGQGYSNQPQHF | TGTGCCTGGAGTGGCCAGGGGTATAGCAATCAGCCCCAGCATTTT | TRBV30 | - | TRBJ1-5 | -
CASSPITGGGGFF | TGCGCCAGCAGCCCTATCACGGGAGGGGGGGGGTTCTTC | TRBV4-1 | - | TRBJ2-1 | TRBD2
CASSLGGEWYEQYF | TGTGCCAGCAGTTTAGGAGGGGAGTGGTACGAGCAGTACTTC | TRBV27 | - | TRBJ2-7 | -
CASSEQINQPQHF | TGCGCCAGCAGTGAGCAAATCAATCAGCCCCAGCATTTT | TRBV10-1 | few | TRBJ1-5 | -
CASSPGLVRETQYF | TGTGCTAGCAGCCCCGGACTGGTCCGGGAGACCCAGTACTTC | TRBV7-7 | - | TRBJ2-5 | -
CASSDTGNIPGANVLTF | TGTGCCAGCAGTGACACCGGGAACATCCCTGGGGCCAACGTCCTGACTTTC | TRBV6-4 | - | TRBJ2-6 | -
CASSYGTGTGNTIYF | TGTGCCAGCAGTTACGGGACAGGGACAGGAAACACCATATATTTT | TRBV6-5 | - | TRBJ1-3 | TRBD1
CASSSYRDRVETQYF | TGTGCCAGCAGTTCCTACCGGGACAGGGTGGAGACCCAGTACTTC | TRBV27 | - | TRBJ2-5 | TRBD1
CASSYFTPEQYF | TGTGCCAGCAGCTACTTCACGCCGGAGCAGTACTTC | TRBV5-5 | - | TRBJ2-7 | -
CASRGRQAHSYEQYF | TGTGCCAGCAGGGGGAGACAGGCCCACTCCTACGAGCAGTACTTC | TRBV27 | - | TRBJ2-7 | -
CASSSGQGLNTGELFF | TGTGCCAGCAGCTCCGGACAGGGGCTGAACACCGGGGAGCTGTTTTTT | TRBV7-8 | - | TRBJ2-2 | TRBD1
CASSSVAGAHQPQHF | TGTGCCAGCAGCTCAGTCGCGGGAGCTCATCAGCCCCAGCATTTT | TRBV5-8 | - | TRBJ1-5 | -
CASSEEDSYEQYF | TGTGCCAGCAGTGAAGAGGACAGCTACGAGCAGTACTTC | TRBV6-1 | - | TRBJ2-7 | -
CASSLVRSSYNSPLHF | TGTGCCAGCAGCTTGGTGAGGAGCTCCTATAATTCACCCCTCCACTTT | TRBV5-4 | - | TRBJ1-6 | -
CASSFLTSAGYEQYF | TGTGCCAGCAGCTTCCTCACTAGCGCGGGCTACGAGCAGTACTTC | TRBV5-4 | - | TRBJ2-7 | TRBD2
CASSRSGLMNTEAFF | TGTGCCAGCAGTCGGAGCGGTTTAATGAACACTGAAGCTTTCTTT | TRBV27 | - | TRBJ1-1 | -
CASSSGQPDSPLHF | TGTGCCAGCAGCTCCGGACAGCCTGATTCACCCCTCCACTTT | TRBV7-8 | - | TRBJ1-6 | -
CAILPAGGEGYTF | TGTGCCATCCTGCCGGCCGGGGGTGAGGGCTACACCTTC | TRBV28 | - | TRBJ1-2 | -
CASSQPGQGDNEQYF | TGCGCCAGCAGCCAACCGGGACAGGGGGACAACGAGCAGTACTTC | TRBV4-1 | - | TRBJ2-7 | TRBD1
CAWRGGLGQPQHF | TGTGCCTGGAGGGGCGGGTTAGGGCAGCCCCAGCATTTT | TRBV30 | - | TRBJ1-5 | -
CASSWDRIIGEAFF | TGTGCCAGCAGCTGGGACAGGATAATTGGGGAAGCTTTCTTT | TRBV6-5 | once | TRBJ1-1 | TRBD1
CASSRELPGNIQYF | TGTGCCAGCAGCCGAGAACTACCAGGGAACATTCAGTACTTC | TRBV5-4 | - | TRBJ2-4 | -
CASGWAGEKLFF | TGTGCCAGCGGGTGGGCGGGTGAAAAACTGTTTTTT | TRBV6-1 | - | TRBJ1-4 | -
CASRRQGRANYGYTF | TGTGCCAGCAGGAGACAGGGACGCGCTAACTATGGCTACACCTTC | TRBV28 | - | TRBJ1-2 | TRBD1
CASSLGVMLAGELFF | TGCGCCAGCAGCTTGGGAGTGATGCTGGCCGGGGAGCTGTTTTTT | TRBV5-1 | - | TRBJ2-2 | -
CASSVVSGDTEAFF | TGTGCCAGCAGCGTAGTGTCTGGAGACACTGAAGCTTTCTTT | TRBV9 | - | TRBJ1-1 | -
CASSPLAGSYEQYF | TGTGCCAGCAGCCCACTAGCGGGATCCTACGAGCAGTACTTC | TRBV7-9 | - | TRBJ2-7 | TRBD2
CASSSPGTGVTEAFF | TGTGCCAGCAGCTCTCCCGGGACAGGGGTCACTGAAGCTTTCTTT | TRBV7-6 | - | TRBJ1-1 | TRBD1
CASSIRAGGENEQFF | TGTGCCAGTAGTATCCGGGCGGGGGGGGAGAATGAGCAGTTCTTC | TRBV19 | - | TRBJ2-1 | TRBD2
CASSQDYGLGVGEQFF | TGCGCCAGCAGCCAAGACTATGGACTAGGTGTCGGTGAGCAGTTCTTC | TRBV4-3 | - | TRBJ2-1 | TRBD2
CAISGGGQGVYEQYF | TGTGCCATCAGTGGAGGTGGGCAGGGCGTCTACGAGCAGTACTTC | TRBV10-3 | - | TRBJ2-7 | -
CASSYRDRTYEQYF | TGTGCCAGCAGTTACCGGGACAGAACCTACGAGCAGTACTTC | TRBV6-5 | - | TRBJ2-7 | TRBD1
CASTPTGASCEQYF | TGTGCCAGCACCCCGACAGGGGCCTCCTGCGAGCAGTACTTC | TRBV28 | - | TRBJ2-7 | TRBD1
CASSLMGGSGTGELFF | TGTGCCAGCAGCTTAATGGGGGGGTCGGGCACCGGGGAGCTGTTTTTT | TRBV7-3 | few | TRBJ2-2 | TRBD2
CASTWSQGNTGELFF | TGTGCCAGCACTTGGTCCCAGGGGAACACCGGGGAGCTGTTTTTT | TRBV9 | - | TRBJ2-2 | -
CASSYAAGVVEQFF | TGTGCCAGCAGTTACGCGGCGGGGGTGGTTGAGCAGTTCTTC | TRBV6-5 | - | TRBJ2-1 | TRBD2
CASSKTGGGQPQHF | TGTGCCAGCAGCAAGACAGGGGGCGGGCAGCCCCAGCATTTT | TRBV7-2 | - | TRBJ1-5 | TRBD1
CATSYSDRGTDTQYF | TGTGCCACCAGCTATTCGGACAGGGGCACAGATACGCAGTATTTT | TRBV15 | - | TRBJ2-3 | TRBD1
CASKTGLAHNEQFF | TGTGCCAGCAAGACGGGACTAGCCCACAATGAGCAGTTCTTC | TRBV7-2 | - | TRBJ2-1 | TRBD2
CASSDRGIYGYTF | TGTGCCAGCAGCGACAGGGGGATCTATGGCTACACCTTC | TRBV2 | - | TRBJ1-2 | TRBD1